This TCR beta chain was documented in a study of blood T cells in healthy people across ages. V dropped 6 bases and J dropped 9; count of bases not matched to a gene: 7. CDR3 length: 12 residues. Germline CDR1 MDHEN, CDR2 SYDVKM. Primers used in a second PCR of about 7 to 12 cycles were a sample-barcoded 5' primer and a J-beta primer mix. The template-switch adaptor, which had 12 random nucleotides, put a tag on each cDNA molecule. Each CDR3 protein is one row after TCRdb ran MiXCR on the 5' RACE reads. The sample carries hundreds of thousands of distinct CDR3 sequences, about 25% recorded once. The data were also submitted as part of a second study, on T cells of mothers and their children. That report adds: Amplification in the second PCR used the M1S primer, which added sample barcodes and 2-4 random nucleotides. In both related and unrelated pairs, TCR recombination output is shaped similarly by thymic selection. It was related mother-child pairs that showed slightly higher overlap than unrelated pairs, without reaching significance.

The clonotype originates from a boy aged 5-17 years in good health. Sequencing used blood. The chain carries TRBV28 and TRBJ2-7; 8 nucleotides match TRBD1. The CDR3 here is CASSYRQGRQYF. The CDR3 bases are TGTGCCAGCAGCTACAGACAGGGGAGGCAGTACTTC.